This T cell receptor beta chain was observed in a study of blood T cell repertoires in COVID-19. At the level of the study: The cDNA or gDNA used as material had been derived from T cells, B-cell-depleted T cells, or PBMCs.

V shed 1 base, J shed 3 bases, and the junction held 1 base outside the gene matches. Germline V gene lookup returns CDR1 LGHDT and CDR2 YNNKEL (reference sequence). The CDR3 has 17 amino acids. Original processing notes: Cell counts per sample came from amplifying reference gene primers. Assay used: immunoSEQ multiplex PCR; TCRdb lists only in-frame clones, some missing. The D gene and trimming were derived from the DNA, and the V and J assignments and clone size from that table. Here the sample spans under 130,000 clones, roughly nine tenths being singletons. Source material: peripheral blood. This TCR was sampled from a woman of 80 years or more with acute or convalescent COVID-19. J is TRBJ2-2 and V is TRBV3-1 (or the pseudogene TRBV3-2), with TRBD2 matching over 14 bases. The CDR3, as DNA: TGTGCCAGCAGCCAAGGACTAGCGGGGGGGCACACCGGGGAGCTGTTTTTT. It codes for CASSQGLAGGHTGELFF.